This entry lists 29 T cell receptor beta chains sequenced from one sample in a study of shared clonotypes between healthy human individuals. Repertoires were generated with immunoSEQ multiplex PCR, while TCRdb's copy carries only in-frame clones and drops some. Of 2,500,000 or so clones in the sample, roughly nine tenths are singletons; the top ten hold over 0.12%. Sequencing used naive CD4+ T cells sorted from blood. Subset denoted: CD45RA+ positively selected. These receptors were taken from a man aged 18 to 30 in good health.

The rearrangement joins TRBV6-1 to TRBJ2-1; 12 positions match TRBD2. CDR1 is MNHNS, CDR2 SASEGT, per germline. V trimming: 4 bases; J trimming: 0 bases; junction bases outside the gene matches: 10. The CDR3 contains 19 residues. The DNA of the CDR3 is TGTGCCAGCAGTGTAACGACTAGCGGGGGACTTAGCTCCTACAATGAGCAGTTCTTC. Protein product: CASSVTTSGGLSSYNEQFF.

A word on this clone: Other DNA sequences in the same sample also yield this CDR3. The genes are TRBV5-6 and TRBJ2-7; TRBD2 aligns across 9 bases. There are 14 residues in the CDR3. CDR1 is SGHDT and CDR2 is YYEEEE in the germline V gene. The J segment lost 5 bases and the V segment lost 4 bases, leaving 7 bases of the junction unmatched. CDR3: CASSHSGSPDEQYF. CDR3 sequence (DNA): TGTGCCAGCAGCCATAGCGGGAGTCCCGACGAGCAGTACTTC. Full variable domain (missing parts from reference TRBV5-6 and TRBJ2-7): DAGVTQSPTHLIKTRGQQVTLRCSPKSGHDTVSWYQQALGQGPQFIFQYYEEEERQRGNFPDRFSGHQFPNYSSELNVNALLLGDSALYLCASSHSGSPDEQYFGPGTRLTVT.

V gene TRBV27 combines with J gene TRBJ2-7, with D possibly matching TRBD1 (5 bases). Germline V gene data show CDR1 as MNHEY and CDR2 as SMNVEV (reference sequence). The CDR3 consists of 14 residues. Trimming took 3 bases from V and 6 from J, leaving 15 bases between them. The CDR3 DNA sequence: TGTGCCAGCAGTTTGGCAGGGTACACCTCCGAGCAGTACTTC. Its translation is CASSLAGYTSEQYF.

The chain uses TRBV19 and TRBJ1-5; D might be TRBD1 (6 bases). CDR3 size: 14 residues. Germline V CDR1 and CDR2: LNHDA, SQIVND (reference sequence). Trimming stripped 6 bases from V and 3 bases from J, with 12 bases between. CDR3 amino acids: CASRPGHLNQPQHF. CDR3 nucleotide sequence: TGTGCCAGTAGACCGGGACACCTCAATCAGCCCCAGCATTTT.

The rearrangement joins TRBV4-3 to TRBJ2-2, with unresolved D. The CDR3 is 16 amino acids. V lost 4 bases and J 0 bases, leaving 12 bases between the germline ends. The V gene's germline CDR1 is LGHNA and CDR2 YSLEER. The CDR3 DNA reads TGCGCCAGCAGCCCCTTGGCGGCTTCGAACACCGGGGAGCTGTTTTTT. This encodes CASSPLAASNTGELFF.

The genes are TRBV6-5 and TRBJ2-2; 10 nucleotides agree with TRBD2. Germline V gene data show CDR1 as MNHEY and CDR2 as SVGAGI. The CDR3 is made up of 16 amino acids. After removal of 2 bases from V and 2 bases from J, the junction contained 2 bases not matched to a gene. As DNA, the CDR3 is TGTGCCAGCAGTTACCTAGCGGGGGTAAACACCGGGGAGCTGTTTTTT. It codes for CASSYLAGVNTGELFF.

On this clone: A junction end diverges from the germline sequence, so it may reflect a read error. The CDR3 spells CASSNLPGLATNF. Here the CDR3 DNA reads TGTGCCAGCAGTAATTTGCCGGGACTAGCGACCAACTTC. The chain recombines TRBV6-5 with TRBJ2-5; 10 bases map to TRBD2. Germline V gene sequence: CDR1 MNHEY, CDR2 SVGAGI. The CDR3 runs to 13 residues.

The chain couples TRBV9 to TRBJ2-3; 14 bases line up with TRBD2. V lost 0 bases, J lost 4 bases, and 1 base stayed unmatched. This CDR3 is built from 16 residues. Per germline, CDR1 SGDLS and CDR2 YYNGEE. The CDR3 DNA reads as TGTGCCAGCAGCGTAGGACTAGCGGGGGGGTCAGATACGCAGTATTTT. It yields the protein CASSVGLAGGSDTQYF.

This chain links TRBV27 with TRBJ2-7, with D perhaps TRBD2 (6 bases). In germline, CDR1 is MNHEY, CDR2 SMNVEV (reference sequence). The CDR3 spans 14 residues. V was cut by 3 bases and J by 2 bases, with 11 bases left in between. The CDR3 spells CASSFWRAPYEQYF. CDR3 sequence (DNA): TGTGCCAGCAGTTTTTGGAGGGCACCCTACGAGCAGTACTTC.

J is TRBJ2-3 and V is TRBV5-1, with D unclear. V gave up 5 bases and J gave up 2 bases, with 12 bases separating them. In germline, CDR1 is SGHRS, CDR2 YFSETQ. The CDR3 extends over 14 amino acids. The CDR3 bases are TGCGCCAGCAGTCGACGGATCATCACAGATACGCAGTATTTT. Amino acid sequence: CASSRRIITDTQYF. Looking up the rest from reference TRBV5-1 and TRBJ2-3 gives the full variable domain: KAGVTQTPRYLIKTRGQQVTLSCSPISGHRSVSWYQQTPGQGLQFLFEYFSETQRNKGNFPGRFSGRQFSNSRSEMNVSTLELGDSALYLCASSRRIITDTQYFGPGTRLTVL.

In regard to this clone: Additional DNA sequences in this sample encode the identical CDR3. The rearrangement uses TRBV11-2 and TRBJ2-5; D uncertain. Germline CDR1 reads SGHAT; CDR2 reads FQNNGV. V was pared by 3 bases and J by 2 bases, with 4 bases between. This CDR3 comprises 12 residues. The CDR3 DNA follows: TGTGCCAGCAGCTTGCAACAAGAGACCCAGTACTTC. Translated, it gives CASSLQQETQYF.

The chain combines TRBV7-2 with TRBJ2-5; TRBD2 matches at 9 bases. Germline values: CDR1 SGHTA, CDR2 FQGNSA. Trimming cost V 1 base and J 7 bases; bases outside gene matches: 7. The CDR3 contains 15 residues. CDR3 amino acids: CASSLEASGIVTQYF. The CDR3 DNA is TGTGCCAGCAGCTTAGAGGCTAGCGGGATTGTGACCCAGTACTTC.

This clone turned up a few times. The sample contains more than one DNA sequence encoding this CDR3. As DNA, the CDR3 is TGTGCCAGCAGTTTATCCCTGAACACTGAAGCTTTCTTT. This encodes CASSLSLNTEAFF. The J gene is TRBJ1-1, the V gene TRBV28; D uncertain. Germline V gene sequence: CDR1 MDHEN, CDR2 SYDVKM. CDR3 length equals 13 residues. Deletions cut 1 base from V and 0 bases from J, with 3 bases between.

This chain links TRBV29-1 with TRBJ2-1; TRBD1 agrees at 9 bases. V lost 7 bases, J lost 8 bases, and 9 bases stayed unmatched. Germline assignment: CDR1 SQVTM and CDR2 ANQGSEA. This CDR3 region has 13 residues. The CDR3 bases are TGCAGCGAGTCGACAGGGGGGAGCGATGAGCAGTTCTTC. This translates into CSESTGGSDEQFF.

This clone showed up just once. V gene TRBV6-5 combines with J gene TRBJ1-5; the D is unclear. Germline V gene data show CDR1 as MNHEY and CDR2 as SVGAGI. The CDR3 extends over 15 amino acids. Trimming removed 4 bases at V and 4 bases at J, with 14 bases between. The DNA of the CDR3 is TGTGCCAGCAGTTTGGGTCCGTCGCCAAATCAGCCCCAGCATTTT. It yields the protein CASSLGPSPNQPQHF.

The chain is built from TRBV7-2 and TRBJ2-3; D may be TRBD1 (6 bases). The CDR3 has 15 residues. V was shortened by 7 bases and J by 1 base, with 15 bases between the two germline ends. From germline, CDR1 is SGHTA and CDR2 FQGNSA. This CDR3 reads CASTTVGGRTDTQYF. In DNA form, the CDR3 reads TGTGCCAGCACCACCGTAGGGGGTCGCACAGATACGCAGTATTTT.

The chain couples TRBV2 to TRBJ1-6; D gene uncertain. This CDR3 has 14 amino acids. Germline CDR1 is SNHLY and CDR2 is FYNNEI. Trimming took off 4 bases at V and 14 bases at J, with 18 bases between the two ends. The CDR3 protein is CASSVSAEASALHF. Here the CDR3 DNA reads TGTGCCAGCAGTGTGAGCGCAGAGGCATCGGCCCTCCACTTT. The complete variable domain, with remaining parts taken from reference TRBV2 and TRBJ1-6, reads EPEVTQTPSHQVTQMGQEVILRCVPISNHLYFYWYRQILGQKVEFLVSFYNNEISEKSEIFDDQFSVERPDGSNFTLKIRSTKLEDSAMYFCASSVSAEASALHFGNGTRLTVT.

This chain uses TRBV6-1 with TRBJ2-1; 10 nucleotides align to TRBD2. This CDR3 has 21 amino acids. Germline V lookup: CDR1 MNHNS, CDR2 SASEGT. The junction had 22 bases not matched to a gene; V was cut back by 2 bases and J by 6 bases. CDR3 nucleotide sequence: TGTGCCAGCAGTGAAAAAGTCGGCGTGGAGGCCCTAGCGGGAGTTCGCAATGAGCAGTTCTTC. Its translation is CASSEKVGVEALAGVRNEQFF.

This chain connects TRBV19 to TRBJ1-2; D is unclear. Trimming removed 2 bases at V and 0 bases at J, with 10 bases between. CDR1 is LNHDA, CDR2 SQIVND, per germline (reference sequence). This CDR3 has 15 residues. The DNA of the CDR3 is TGTGCCAGTAGTATACCCGGGGAACCTAACTATGGCTACACCTTC. Residues: CASSIPGEPNYGYTF.

Only a few counts were recorded for this clone. Here the CDR3 reads CAWSVGTSDYNEQFF. Here the CDR3 DNA reads TGTGCCTGGAGTGTAGGGACTAGCGACTACAATGAGCAGTTCTTC. The chain couples TRBV30 to TRBJ2-1; TRBD2 aligns across 10 bases. The J segment lost 3 bases and the V segment lost 0 bases, leaving 2 bases of the junction unmatched. CDR3 length: 15 residues. Germline lookup yields CDR1 GTSNPN and CDR2 SVGIG (reference sequence).

This chain connects TRBV6-1 to TRBJ2-1; D is possibly TRBD1 or TRBD2 (5 bases each). Germline CDR1 MNHNS, CDR2 SASEGT. V was shortened by 4 bases and J by 4 bases, with 14 bases between the two germline ends. The CDR3 runs 15 residues. DNA of the CDR3: TGTGCCAGCAGTGCCCGGGACCTAGAATACAATGAGCAGTTCTTC. Its translation: CASSARDLEYNEQFF.

V usage is TRBV10-2 and J usage is TRBJ2-7; no firm D call. This CDR3 is built from 17 residues. Germline CDR1 and CDR2: WSHSY and SAAADI. The V and J ends lost 7 bases and 0 bases respectively, with 22 bases between them. The CDR3 protein is CASTRSIEPQSSYEQYF. The CDR3 coding sequence is TGCGCCAGCACCCGGTCAATAGAGCCTCAGAGCTCCTACGAGCAGTACTTC.

The V gene is TRBV11-2, the J gene TRBJ2-2, with D perhaps TRBD1 or TRBD2 (6 bases each). Germline-derived CDR1 and CDR2 are SGHAT and FQNNGV. V was pared by 8 bases and J by 1 base, with 14 bases between. This CDR3 is 15 amino acids long. The chain's CDR3 is CASSLGGGNTGELFF. For the CDR3, the DNA is TGTGCCAGCTCTCTCGGAGGGGGGAACACCGGGGAGCTGTTTTTT.

The chain combines TRBV7-2 with TRBJ1-4, with 7 bases that match TRBD1. The CDR3 is 15 residues long. The V and J ends lost 1 base and 7 bases, in that order; junction bases with no gene match: 6. Germline V CDR1 and CDR2: SGHTA, FQGNSA. CDR3 DNA sequence: TGTGCCAGCAGCTTAGGGTTCACAGGGGTTGAAAAACTGTTTTTT. The encoded protein is CASSLGFTGVEKLFF.

The chain employs TRBV4-1 and TRBJ2-3, with D tentatively TRBD2 (5 bases). Trimming cost V 7 bases and J 0 bases, with 29 bases left between them. This CDR3 contains 20 residues. From germline, CDR1 is MGHRA and CDR2 YSYEKL. The CDR3 nucleotides are TGCGCCAGCATCAACCTTGGCGGGCAACTTTCTCGTTCTAGCACAGATACGCAGTATTTT. This translates into CASINLGGQLSRSSTDTQYF.

The chain recombines TRBV4-3 with TRBJ2-3, with TRBD2 as a possible D gene (5 bases). This CDR3 region has 13 residues. V lost 0 bases, J lost 7 bases, and 8 bases lay in between. CDR1 is LGHNA, CDR2 YSLEER, per germline. The CDR3 nucleotides read TGCGCCAGCAGCCAAGAAAGGAGGAATACGCAGTATTTT. Translated, it gives CASSQERRNTQYF.

The CDR3 nucleotides are TGTGCCAGCAGCTTGGTTCCAGGAAATTCACCCCTCCACTTT. Translating it yields CASSLVPGNSPLHF. The rearrangement links TRBV5-4 to TRBJ1-6; D is unclear. The germline V and J ends were trimmed by 0 bases and 7 bases, with 8 bases remaining between them. CDR3 length: 14 amino acids. Germline V gene lookup returns CDR1 SGHNT and CDR2 YYREEE (reference sequence).

The rearrangement links TRBV11-2 to TRBJ1-2; D gene unclear. The germline V and J ends were trimmed by 2 bases and 2 bases, with 6 bases remaining between them. Per germline, CDR1 SGHAT and CDR2 FQNNGV. This CDR3 comprises 13 residues. For the CDR3, the DNA is TGTGCCAGCAGCTTAAATGGAAACTATGGCTACACCTTC. Its protein product is CASSLNGNYGYTF.

This chain links TRBV11-3 with TRBJ2-7; D tentatively reads TRBD1 or TRBD2 (5 bases each). Germline assignment: CDR1 SGHNT and CDR2 YENEEA. Trimming stripped 5 bases from V and 7 bases from J, with 15 bases between. The CDR3 has 13 residues. The CDR3 spells CASSPMRGGEQYF. The CDR3 DNA reads as TGTGCCAGCAGCCCGATGAGGGGCGGAGAGCAGTACTTC.